This TCR beta chain appears in the sequencing data of a study of identical twins (dated by TCRdb to the mid-2010s). About the study as a whole: TCR alpha and beta repertoires from monozygotic twins, unrelated adults of various ages and cord blood were deep-sequenced to test whether fetal clonotypes persist. To rule out contamination, replicate twin experiments were performed at different times with different library preparation protocols. Points the paper makes about the study in general: The excess sharing between twins in beta out-of-frame sequences was weaker because fewer shared sequences reduced the signal-to-noise ratio. Because the same donors could not be followed over many years, the conclusions depended on cross-sectional statistical analysis. In monozygotic twins, recombination models systematically underestimated out-of-frame TCR alpha sharing, but the models matched the sharing seen between unrelated individuals. Zero-insertion analyses could be partly confounded by invariant T cells such as MAIT and iNKT, although diverse VJ usage argued against such confounding for most clonotypes. Abundant cord blood beta clonotypes had fewer insertions, young adult naive repertoires showed a similar but weaker trend, and memory repertoires showed no such trend. Compared with coincidental sharing between unrelated individuals, an excess of low generation-probability sequences was observed among out-of-frame TCR alpha sequences shared between twins.

The CDR3, from cysteine to phenylalanine, totals 16 residues. Only the CDR3 region is kept as DNA, spanning 48 bases read in frame from base 1. Library preparation employed 5' RACE. Sequencing instrument: Illumina HiSeq 2000. A universal primer binding site was introduced by template switching, and a unique molecular identifier was present in the final cDNA, enabling accurate counting of TCR cDNA molecules. Specific primers in the conserved constant-segment region were used to synthesize first-strand cDNA for the TCR alpha and beta chains. To control for contamination, every cDNA library was double barcoded, receiving both a SMART-Mk sample barcode and Illumina barcodes. Two successive PCR steps introduced TruSeq adapter sequences along with Illumina sample barcodes. Sequencing of the TCR alpha and beta cDNA libraries was done on the Illumina HiSeq platform using custom primers. Per the original workflow: MiGEC was used to process raw reads and extract unique molecular identifiers, and MiXCR was used to find CDR3 positions. Recombination models were inferred per individual with the repgenHMM and IGoR tools using an EM algorithm. The analysis of shared clonotypes was done with the tcR package in R, with sharing normalized by the product of cloneset sizes. Out-of-frame nonproductive sequences were analyzed to study raw recombination free of thymic and clonal selection effects. TCRdb reworked the public reads: Q25 trimming with fastp, MiXCR clone assembly, productive beta chains retained. Entries that share a CDR3 protein sequence are merged under the most common genes and DNA. V and J calls and clone size were set by TCRdb, not the authors. Counted in this sample were roughly 1,500,000 distinct CDR3 sequences; about 30% of them appeared once. The top ten constitute more than 0.25% of the sample.

Only healthy Caucasian donors were included. Turning to this clonotype: It lacks a known antigen. No base quality information exists; no much larger clone differs at one position.

Specimen: cord blood. The clonotype was recovered from a newborn girl in good health. The rearrangement combines TRBV21-1 with TRBJ2-3; TRBD1 is taken as the D call from the table, unchecked against the DNA. TRBV21-1 is a documented pseudogene. The sequenced DNA is TGTGCCAGCAGCTCCTGTCGACAGGCCCTCACAGATACGCAGTATTTT. Translated, this is CASSSCRQALTDTQYF.